Presented here are 22 T cell receptor beta chains from one specimen sequenced in a study of spatial heterogeneity in lung cancer. Time point: sample taken at primary tumor resection. Unsorted tumor, nontumor lung tissue or cryopreserved PBMC supplied the whole RNA. Via MiXCR, TCRdb re-called the 5' RACE reads, giving one row per CDR3 protein. The sample consists of roughly 91,000 distinct CDR3 sequences, 15% to 25% of them appearing once. The material was PBMCs, obtained at surgery. The source is a male donor with early-stage non-small cell lung cancer.

This clonotype turned up a few times. The chain uses TRBV6-1 and TRBJ2-3, with TRBD1 as a possible D gene (6 bases). The V and J ends lost 6 bases and 0 bases respectively, with 10 bases between them. Per germline, CDR1 MNHNS and CDR2 SASEGT. CDR3 size: 14 residues. The CDR3 sequence: CASRQTGSTDTQYF. CDR3 DNA: TGTGCCAGCAGACAGACAGGTAGCACAGATACGCAGTATTTT.

The rearrangement joins TRBV28 to TRBJ2-7; TRBD2 agrees at 10 bases. The CDR3 sequence is 14 residues long. With V trimmed by 4 bases and J by 5 bases, 5 bases remained unmatched. CDR1 MDHEN and CDR2 SYDVKM come from the germline V gene. The CDR3: CASSSGTSDHEQYF. In nucleotides, the CDR3 is TGTGCCAGCAGTTCGGGGACTAGCGACCACGAGCAGTACTTC.

This clonotype was seen at least ten times. V is TRBV28 and J is TRBJ1-1; D gene ambiguous. In germline, CDR1 is MDHEN, CDR2 SYDVKM. This CDR3 is 12 amino acids long. V lost 4 bases, J lost 8 bases, and 11 bases lay in between. The CDR3 DNA sequence: TGTGCCAGCAGTTACACGGTTGGCGAAGCTTTCTTT. Protein: CASSYTVGEAFF.

In this sample, this clonotype turned up a few times. The V call is TRBV7-2, the J call TRBJ2-2, with 14 bases aligning to TRBD2. Germline CDR1 SGHTA, CDR2 FQGNSA. J lost 6 bases, V lost 8 bases, and 8 bases had no gene match. CDR3 size: 16 residues. Written as DNA, the CDR3 is TGTGCCAGCTGTCCGACTAGCGGGGGGGCCCCCGGGGAGCTGTTTTTT. This gives the protein CASCPTSGGAPGELFF.

To note about this clonotype: The junction and the germline gene differ at one end; a read error may be behind it. The gene calls are TRBV7-7 and TRBJ2-2; D call uncertain. The germline CDR1 and CDR2 sequences are SSHAT and FNYEAQ (reference sequence). CDR3 length equals 15 residues. CDR3 coding DNA: TGTGCTAGCAGCTTACTCTCAGGGAACACCGGGGAGCTGTTTTTT. As protein: CASSLLSGNTGELFF.

V and J are TRBV6-6 and TRBJ2-1, with 11 bases matching TRBD2. J gave up 2 bases and V 7 bases, and 4 bases lay outside the gene matches. Germline loops: CDR1 MNHNY, CDR2 SVGAGI (reference sequence). The CDR3 extends over 15 amino acids. The CDR3 loop is CASTGLAGPYNEQFF. CDR3 DNA: TGTGCCAGCACCGGACTAGCGGGTCCCTACAATGAGCAGTTCTTC.

Ten or more counts support this clonotype. A read error may produce the germline difference seen at one junction end. CDR3 in DNA: TGTGCCAGCCGCTTGGAGGCCATCAGGGATGAGCAGTTCTTC. Translated: CASRLEAIRDEQFF. The gene calls are TRBV7-6 and TRBJ2-1, with D possibly being TRBD1 or TRBD2 (5 bases each). CDR1 and CDR2 from the germline V gene are SGHVS and FNYEAQ. This CDR3 comprises 14 residues.

The V and J genes are TRBV15 and TRBJ1-3, with TRBD1 as a possible D gene (5 bases). Trimming cost V 5 bases and J 4 bases, with 12 bases left between them. This CDR3 is 14 amino acids long. Germline CDR1 and CDR2: LNHNV and YYDKDF (reference sequence). The CDR3 spells CATSAGSWGNTIYF. CDR3 coding DNA: TGTGCCACCAGCGCAGGGTCGTGGGGAAACACCATATATTTT.

The V gene is TRBV11-3, the J gene TRBJ2-2, with a weak D call TRBD1 (6 bases). Germline V lookup: CDR1 SGHNT, CDR2 YENEEA. V dropped 5 bases and J dropped 3 bases, with 16 bases sitting between them. This CDR3 comprises 16 residues. CDR3 sequence reads: CASSAYQGFDTGELFF. In DNA form, the CDR3 reads TGTGCCAGCAGCGCCTACCAGGGGTTCGACACCGGGGAGCTGTTTTTT.

This clonotype was observed a handful of times. This chain connects TRBV20-1 to TRBJ2-7, with D unclear. CDR1 and CDR2 from the germline V gene are DFQATT and SNEGSKA (reference sequence). V was cut by 5 bases and J by 4 bases, with 9 bases left in between. The CDR3 is made up of 11 amino acids. CDR3 region: CSAWTLYEQYF. The CDR3 DNA is TGCAGTGCTTGGACCCTTTACGAGCAGTACTTC.

In this sample, this clonotype turned up many times. One junction end does not reproduce the germline sequence, and a read error may be involved. The rearrangement links TRBV7-7 to TRBJ2-2, with D uncertain. CDR3 length: 12 amino acids. The V gene's germline CDR1 is SSHAT and CDR2 FNYEAQ (reference sequence). The CDR3: CASSRDTGELFF. The CDR3 DNA reads TGTGCTAGCAGCCGGGACACCGGGGAGCTGTTTTTT. Variable domain in full (rest from reference TRBV7-7 and TRBJ2-2): GAGVSQSPRYKVTKRGQDVTLRCDPISSHATLYWYQQALGQGPEFLTYFNYEAQPDKSGLPSDRFSAERPEGSISTLTIQRTEQRDSAMYRCASSRDTGELFFGEGSRLTVL.

This clonotype was found a few times. The chain employs TRBV7-2 and TRBJ2-3, with 10 nucleotides matching TRBD2. CDR1 is SGHTA, CDR2 FQGNSA, per germline. This CDR3 contains 16 residues. J lost 6 bases, V lost 3 bases, and 9 bases had no gene match. CDR3 residues: CASSFWLAGGSDTQYF. CDR3 nucleotide sequence: TGTGCCAGCAGCTTTTGGTTAGCGGGAGGTTCGGATACGCAGTATTTT.

By its share, this clonotype is large (0.1 to 1%). V is TRBV27 and J is TRBJ1-2, with 7 nucleotides matching TRBD1. The CDR3 covers 14 residues. V lost 6 bases to trimming and J lost 2 bases; unmatched junction nucleotides: 6. The V gene's germline CDR1 is MNHEY and CDR2 SMNVEV (reference sequence). CDR3 residues: CASRNDRVNYGYTF. CDR3 nucleotides: TGTGCCAGCAGAAATGACAGGGTAAACTATGGCTACACCTTC.

V usage is TRBV11-3 and J usage is TRBJ2-2; D is ambiguous. The CDR3 has 14 residues. With 2 bases removed from V and 4 bases from J, the gap between germline ends came to 8 bases. Germline CDR1 SGHNT, CDR2 YENEEA. CDR3 residues: CASSLRLPTGELFF. The CDR3 DNA reads as TGTGCCAGCAGCTTACGACTCCCCACCGGGGAGCTGTTTTTT.

A few counts support this clonotype. The genes are TRBV10-2 and TRBJ2-7, with TRBD2 as a possible D gene (7 bases). Germline V gene data show CDR1 as WSHSY and CDR2 as SAAADI. Trimming pared 9 bases from V and 3 bases from J, leaving 15 bases between. This CDR3 is built from 13 residues. The CDR3 coding sequence is TGCGCCAGTGAGGGGGGGGGCCGCTACGAGCAGTACTTC. This translates into CASEGGGRYEQYF.

The chain links TRBV4-2 to TRBJ1-2, with D uncertain. Germline V gene data show CDR1 as LGHNA and CDR2 as YNFKEQ. V lost 0 bases and J lost 3, with 11 bases in between. The CDR3 totals 15 residues. The CDR3 reads CASSQDIGGHYGYTF. The DNA for the CDR3 is TGTGCCAGCAGCCAAGACATCGGCGGACACTATGGCTACACCTTC.

This clonotype was counted between two and nine times. This chain uses TRBV7-3 with TRBJ2-1; a weak D match, TRBD2 (6 bases). There are 11 residues in the CDR3. Germline V gene sequence: CDR1 SGHTA, CDR2 FQGTGA. V lost 5 bases and J lost 9, with 8 bases in between. The CDR3 sequence: CASSLGGEQFF. CDR3 in DNA: TGTGCCAGCAGCCTGGGGGGTGAGCAGTTCTTC.

This clonotype was seen repeatedly, ten times or more. The chain employs TRBV6-1 and TRBJ2-3; D perhaps matches TRBD1 (5 bases). Germline V gene sequence: CDR1 MNHNS, CDR2 SASEGT. The CDR3 covers 12 residues. The V end was cut by 7 bases, the J end by 6 bases, with 11 bases between. In DNA form, the CDR3 reads TGTGCCAGCAAGGACGCAGGGGATACGCAGTATTTT. Translating it yields CASKDAGDTQYF.

V usage is TRBV7-2 and J usage is TRBJ1-1; 7 bases map to TRBD1. The CDR3 has 14 residues. Per the germline V gene, CDR1 is SGHTA and CDR2 is FQGNSA. Trimming removed 4 bases from V and 7 bases from J; junction bases left unmatched: 9. CDR3 amino acids: CASSSAGTVIEAFF. Written as DNA, the CDR3 is TGTGCCAGCAGCTCCGCTGGGACAGTGATTGAAGCTTTCTTT.

The J gene is TRBJ1-5, the V gene TRBV19; 8 bases map to TRBD1. This CDR3 is 16 amino acids long. In germline, CDR1 is LNHDA, CDR2 SQIVND (reference sequence). The junction had 8 bases not matched to a gene; V was cut back by 6 bases and J by 1 base. The CDR3: CASSDPGQGSNQPQHF. The CDR3 DNA reads TGTGCCAGTAGCGATCCCGGACAGGGAAGCAATCAGCCCCAGCATTTT.

The chain uses TRBV2 and TRBJ2-1, with D tentatively TRBD1 (5 bases). The germline V gene encodes CDR1 SNHLY and CDR2 FYNNEI. CDR3 size: 14 residues. V gave up 4 bases and J gave up 3 bases, with 10 bases separating them. The CDR3 DNA follows: TGTGCCAGCAGTGTTAGCAGGGACTACAATGAGCAGTTCTTC. Translation gives CASSVSRDYNEQFF.

V and J are TRBV6-2 or TRBV6-3 and TRBJ2-3; TRBD2 matches at 11 bases. This CDR3 has 17 amino acids. The V and J ends lost 2 bases and 1 base, in that order; junction bases with no gene match: 5. Germline assignment: CDR1 MNHEY and CDR2 SVGEGT. The CDR3 nucleotides read TGTGCCAGCAGTTACCGGCTAGCGGGGGGCGGCACAGATACGCAGTATTTT. Its translation is CASSYRLAGGGTDTQYF.